What follows is one T cell receptor beta chain and its context. This specimen comes from a study of blood T cell repertoires in COVID-19. V lost 6 bases, J lost 3 bases, and 18 bases lay in between. CDR1 and CDR2 (germline): SGHAT, FQNNGV. This CDR3 has 15 residues. Assay used: immunoSEQ multiplex PCR; TCRdb lists only in-frame clones, some missing. The sample carries 110,000 to 150,000 clones, 65% to 80% recorded once. This clonotype was sampled from a woman in her sixties or seventies with acute or convalescent COVID-19. What was sequenced was peripheral blood. This chain links TRBV11-2 with TRBJ2-7; D might be TRBD2 (6 bases). This chain's CDR3 is CASSQTRLGYYEQYF. The CDR3 region has the DNA TGTGCCAGCAGTCAGACGAGACTAGGGTACTACGAGCAGTACTTC.